A single sample is the source of the 9 T cell receptor beta chains below, sequenced in a study of response to subunit inactivated influenza vaccine. TCRdb reprocessed the RT-PCR reads with MiXCR, giving one entry per CDR3 protein. The sample includes hundreds of thousands of distinct CDR3 sequences, approximately 13% of them seen just once. The source material was PBMCs from blood, sampled approximately 15 days before vaccination. These receptors were collected from a man in his fifties who received an inactivated influenza vaccine.

The V call is TRBV6-1, the J call TRBJ2-1, with a possible D match to TRBD1 (6 bases). The CDR3 runs 16 residues. Trimming shortened V by 6 bases and J by 2 bases, and 17 bases separated the two germline ends. Looked up from germline, CDR1 is MNHNS and CDR2 is SASEGT. The CDR3 coding sequence is TGTGCCAGCAGCAATTTCAGGGGAAGTGCCTACAATGAGCAGTTCTTC. This sequence encodes CASSNFRGSAYNEQFF.

This clonotype was observed at least ten times. The V and J genes are TRBV6-5 and TRBJ2-7; TRBD1 is a possible D gene (6 bases). The germline gives CDR1 MNHEY, CDR2 SVGAGI. This CDR3 has 15 residues. V lost 1 base, J lost 0 bases, and 10 bases lay in between. The CDR3 nucleotides read TGTGCCAGCAGTTACTGGGGACACAACTCCTACGAGCAGTACTTC. It translates to CASSYWGHNSYEQYF.

The V call is TRBV7-2, the J call TRBJ1-6; a possible D gene is TRBD1 (6 bases). The V end lost 6 bases, the J end lost 9 bases, and 12 bases lay between the germline ends. In germline, CDR1 is SGHTA, CDR2 FQGNSA. The CDR3 runs to 13 residues. As DNA, the CDR3 is TGTGCCAGCAGAGATGGACAGTTTTCACCCCTCCACTTT. Protein product: CASRDGQFSPLHF.

V usage is TRBV15 and J usage is TRBJ1-2; D is perhaps TRBD1 (6 bases). V lost 2 bases and J 7 bases, leaving 14 bases between the germline ends. CDR3 size: 14 residues. Germline assignment: CDR1 LNHNV and CDR2 YYDKDF (reference sequence). The CDR3 DNA follows: TGTGCCACCAGCAGACTCGGGGGGGCTGGTGGCTACACCTTC. Residues: CATSRLGGAGGYTF.

CDR3 DNA: TGTGCCAGCAGTTCGAGTCCGGGACAGGGTACCTACGAGCAGTACTTC. Translating gives CASSSSPGQGTYEQYF. This chain uses TRBV6-2 or TRBV6-3 with TRBJ2-7, with 9 bases aligning to TRBD1. The germline gives CDR1 MNHEY, CDR2 SVGEGT. The CDR3 loop spans 16 amino acids. V trimming: 4 bases; J trimming: 2 bases; junction bases outside the gene matches: 9.

This clonotype came up a few times. The chain uses TRBV9 and TRBJ2-6; possible D gene TRBD1, 6 bases. Germline V gives CDR1 SGDLS, CDR2 YYNGEE. The CDR3 contains 17 residues. Trimming took off 1 base at V and 0 bases at J, with 11 bases between the two ends. The DNA for the CDR3 is TGTGCCAGCAGCGTATTTGGACAGAGCTCTGGGGCCAACGTCCTGACTTTC. It yields the protein CASSVFGQSSGANVLTF.

V and J are TRBV20-1 and TRBJ1-1, with D possibly matching TRBD1 (5 bases). V was pared by 3 bases and J by 6 bases, with 14 bases between. Germline V lookup: CDR1 DFQATT, CDR2 SNEGSKA (reference sequence). The CDR3 contains 13 residues. This chain's CDR3 is CSARVGGGAEAFF. The DNA for the CDR3 is TGCAGTGCTAGGGTCGGTGGGGGAGCTGAAGCTTTCTTT.

This clonotype was seen a few times. This chain connects TRBV12-3 or TRBV12-4 to TRBJ1-1, with D perhaps matching TRBD1 (5 bases). The CDR3 has 14 amino acids. V was cut by 6 bases and J by 3 bases, with 14 bases left in between. The CDR3 bases are TGTGCCAGCAGCCCACAGGACTCCTACACTGAAGCTTTCTTT. It encodes CASSPQDSYTEAFF.

The chain couples TRBV11-2 to TRBJ2-1, with 8 bases lining up with TRBD1. Losses at the gene ends were 5 bases for V and 7 bases for J; bases not matched to a gene: 13. This CDR3 has 16 residues. CDR1 is SGHAT and CDR2 is FQNNGV in the germline V gene. CDR3 bases: TGTGCCAGCAGCCCTACCCGAGGACAGGGTAGGAATGAGCAGTTCTTC. Its protein product is CASSPTRGQGRNEQFF.